Listed here is a single T cell receptor beta chain. This entry comes from a study of blood T cell repertoires in COVID-19. The wider study: Sites in the United States, Italy and Spain provided acute and convalescent COVID-19 samples. Sources were T cells, B-cell-depleted T cells, or PBMCs; the material itself was cDNA or gDNA.

This CDR3 has 16 amino acids. Trimming at V came to 3 bases and at J to 7 bases, leaving 6 bases not matched to a gene. Germline V gene data show CDR1 as SNHLY and CDR2 as FYNNEI. This table comes from immunoSEQ multiplex PCR, and its TCRdb copy is limited to in-frame clones, with some not included. There are under 250,000 clones in the sample; approximately 83% occur only once, and 3% lies in the top ten. The TCR comes from a woman between 25 and 40 years old who had recovered from COVID-19. Sequencing used peripheral blood. The chain uses TRBV2 and TRBJ1-6; TRBD1 matches at 10 bases. The CDR3 is CASSDLGTGDNSPLHF. DNA for the CDR3: TGTGCCAGCAGTGATTTAGGGACAGGGGACAATTCACCCCTCCACTTT.